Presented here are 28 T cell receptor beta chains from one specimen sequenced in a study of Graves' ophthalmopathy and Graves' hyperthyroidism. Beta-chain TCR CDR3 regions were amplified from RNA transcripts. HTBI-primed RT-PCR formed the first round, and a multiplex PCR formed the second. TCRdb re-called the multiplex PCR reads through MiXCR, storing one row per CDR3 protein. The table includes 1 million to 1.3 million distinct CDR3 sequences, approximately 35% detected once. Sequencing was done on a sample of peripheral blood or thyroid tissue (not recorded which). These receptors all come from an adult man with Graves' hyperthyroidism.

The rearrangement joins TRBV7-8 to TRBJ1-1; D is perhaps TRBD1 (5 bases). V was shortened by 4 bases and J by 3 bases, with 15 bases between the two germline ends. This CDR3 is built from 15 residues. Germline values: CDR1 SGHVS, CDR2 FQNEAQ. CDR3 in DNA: TGTGCCAGCAGCTCACGAAGGGAGGGGTACACTGAAGCTTTCTTT. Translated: CASSSRREGYTEAFF.

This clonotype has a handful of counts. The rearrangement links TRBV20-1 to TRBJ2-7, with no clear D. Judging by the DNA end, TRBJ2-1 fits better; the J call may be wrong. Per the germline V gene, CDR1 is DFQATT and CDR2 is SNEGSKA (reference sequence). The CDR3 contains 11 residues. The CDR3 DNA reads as TGCAGTGCTAGCGCGCTGCATGAGCAGTTCTTC. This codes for CSASALHEQFF.

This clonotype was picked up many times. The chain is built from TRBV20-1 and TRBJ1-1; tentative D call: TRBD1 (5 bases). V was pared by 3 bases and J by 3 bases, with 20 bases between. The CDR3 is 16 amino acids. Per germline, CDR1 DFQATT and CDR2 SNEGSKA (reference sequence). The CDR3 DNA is TGCAGTGCTAGTCCCCGGGACCTTACACGGGACACTGAAGCTTTCTTT. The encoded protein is CSASPRDLTRDTEAFF.

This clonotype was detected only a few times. In DNA form, the CDR3 reads TGTGCCAGCAGGGACAGTTTTCCCGACGAGCAGTACTTC. This sequence encodes CASRDSFPDEQYF. The chain links TRBV6-2 or TRBV6-3 to TRBJ2-7, with D perhaps matching TRBD1 (6 bases). CDR3 length equals 13 residues. Germline CDR1 is MNHEY and CDR2 is SVGEGT. The V gene lost 6 bases and the J gene lost 5 bases, with 14 bases spanning the gap.

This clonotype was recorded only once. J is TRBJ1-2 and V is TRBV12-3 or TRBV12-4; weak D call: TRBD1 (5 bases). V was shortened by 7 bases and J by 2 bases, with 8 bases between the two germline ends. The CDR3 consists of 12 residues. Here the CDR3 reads CASKRQNYGYTF. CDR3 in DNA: TGTGCCAGCAAAAGACAGAACTATGGCTACACCTTC.

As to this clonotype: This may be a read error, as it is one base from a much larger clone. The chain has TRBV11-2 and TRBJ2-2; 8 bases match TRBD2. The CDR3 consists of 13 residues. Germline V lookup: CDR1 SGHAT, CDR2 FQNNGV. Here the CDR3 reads CASSRGGSGELVF. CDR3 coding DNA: TGTGCCAGCAGCCGCGGGGGGAGCGGGGAGCTGGTTTTT. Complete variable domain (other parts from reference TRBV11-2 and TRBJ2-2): EAGVAQSPRYKIIEKRQSVAFWCNPISGHATLYWYQQILGQGPKLLIQFQNNGVVDDSQLPKDRFSAERLKGVDSTLKIQPAKLEDSAVYLCASSRGGSGELVFGEGSRLTVL.

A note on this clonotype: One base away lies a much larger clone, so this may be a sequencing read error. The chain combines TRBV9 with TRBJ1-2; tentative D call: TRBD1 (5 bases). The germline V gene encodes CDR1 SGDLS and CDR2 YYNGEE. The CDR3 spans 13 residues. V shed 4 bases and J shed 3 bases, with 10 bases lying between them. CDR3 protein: CASSSQEDYGYTF. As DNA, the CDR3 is TGTGCCAGCAGCTCACAGGAGGACTATGGCTACACCTTC.

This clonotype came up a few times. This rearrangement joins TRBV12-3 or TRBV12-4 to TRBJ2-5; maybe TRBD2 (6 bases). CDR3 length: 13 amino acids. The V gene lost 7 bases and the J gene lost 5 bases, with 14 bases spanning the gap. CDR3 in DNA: TGTGCCAGCACTCGACGACTAGACGAGACCCAGTACTTC. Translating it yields CASTRRLDETQYF.

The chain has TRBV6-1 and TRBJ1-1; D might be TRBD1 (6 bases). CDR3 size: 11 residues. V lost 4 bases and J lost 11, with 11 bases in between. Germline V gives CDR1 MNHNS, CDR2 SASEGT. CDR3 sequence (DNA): TGTGCCAGCAGTGCTAACAGGGTTGCTTTCTTT. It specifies CASSANRVAFF.

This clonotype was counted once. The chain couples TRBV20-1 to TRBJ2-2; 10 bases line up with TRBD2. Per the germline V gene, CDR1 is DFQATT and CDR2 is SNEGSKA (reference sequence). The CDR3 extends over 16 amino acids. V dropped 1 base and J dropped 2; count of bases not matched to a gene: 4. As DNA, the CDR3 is TGCAGTGCTAGAGTAGTACTAGCGGGAAACACCGGGGAGCTGTTTTTT. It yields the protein CSARVVLAGNTGELFF.

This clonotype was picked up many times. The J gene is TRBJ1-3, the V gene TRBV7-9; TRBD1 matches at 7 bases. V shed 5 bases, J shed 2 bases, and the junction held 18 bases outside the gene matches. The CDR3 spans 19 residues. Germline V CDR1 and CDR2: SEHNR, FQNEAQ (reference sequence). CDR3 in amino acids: CASSLEVAGQEGPGNTIYF. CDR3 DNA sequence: TGTGCCAGCAGCCTGGAGGTCGCTGGACAGGAGGGTCCTGGAAACACCATATATTTT. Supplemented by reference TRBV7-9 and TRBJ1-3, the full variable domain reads DTGVSQNPRHKITKRGQNVTFRCDPISEHNRLYWYRQTLGQGPEFLTYFQNEAQLEKSRLLSDRFSAERPKGSFSTLEIQRTEQGDSAMYLCASSLEVAGQEGPGNTIYFGEGSWLTVV.

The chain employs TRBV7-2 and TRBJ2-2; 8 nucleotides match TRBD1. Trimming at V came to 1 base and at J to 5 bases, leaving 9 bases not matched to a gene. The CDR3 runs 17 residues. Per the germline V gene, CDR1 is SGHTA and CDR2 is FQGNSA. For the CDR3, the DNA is TGTGCCAGCAGCTTAGATGTGCGACAGGGGAATACCGGGGAGCTGTTTTTT. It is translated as CASSLDVRQGNTGELFF.

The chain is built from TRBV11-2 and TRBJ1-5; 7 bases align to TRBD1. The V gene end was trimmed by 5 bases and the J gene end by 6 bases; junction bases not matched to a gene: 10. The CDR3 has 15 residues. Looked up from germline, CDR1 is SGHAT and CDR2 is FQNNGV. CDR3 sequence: CASSPGGQGSQPQHF. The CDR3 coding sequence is TGTGCCAGCAGCCCAGGGGGGCAGGGTAGTCAGCCCCAGCATTTT.

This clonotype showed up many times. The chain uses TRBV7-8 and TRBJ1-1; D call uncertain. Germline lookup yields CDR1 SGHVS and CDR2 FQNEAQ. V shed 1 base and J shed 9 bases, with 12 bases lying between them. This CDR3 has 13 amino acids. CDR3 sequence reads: CASSLELWLKAFF. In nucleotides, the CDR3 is TGTGCCAGCAGCTTAGAGTTGTGGCTTAAAGCTTTCTTT.

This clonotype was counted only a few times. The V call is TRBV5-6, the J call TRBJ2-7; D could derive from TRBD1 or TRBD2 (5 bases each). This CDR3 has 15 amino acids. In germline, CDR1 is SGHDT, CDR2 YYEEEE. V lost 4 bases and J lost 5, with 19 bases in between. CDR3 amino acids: CASSLGTIIPHEQYF. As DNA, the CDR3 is TGTGCCAGCAGCCTCGGGACCATCATTCCCCACGAGCAGTACTTC.

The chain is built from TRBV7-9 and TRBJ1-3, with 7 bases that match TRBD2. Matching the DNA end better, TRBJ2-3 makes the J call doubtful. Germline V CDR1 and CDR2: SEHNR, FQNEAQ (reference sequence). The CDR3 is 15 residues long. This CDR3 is CASSTSGVGTDTQYF. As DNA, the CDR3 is TGTGCCAGCAGCACAAGCGGGGTCGGCACAGATACGCAGTATTTT.

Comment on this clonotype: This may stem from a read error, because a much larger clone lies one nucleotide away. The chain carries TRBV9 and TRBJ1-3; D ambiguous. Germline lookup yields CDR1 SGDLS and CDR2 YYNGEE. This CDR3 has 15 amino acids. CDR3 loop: CDSSVGGYSGNTIYF. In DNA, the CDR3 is TGTGACAGCAGCGTAGGAGGATACTCTGGAAACACCATATATTTT.

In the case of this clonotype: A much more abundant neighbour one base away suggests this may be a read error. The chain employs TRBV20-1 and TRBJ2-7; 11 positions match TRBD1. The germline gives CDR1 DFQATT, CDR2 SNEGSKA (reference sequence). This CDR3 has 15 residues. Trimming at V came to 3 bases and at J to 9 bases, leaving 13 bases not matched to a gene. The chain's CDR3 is CSASGGTGGLNGQYF. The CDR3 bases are TGCAGTGCTAGCGGAGGGACAGGGGGATTGAACGGGCAGTACTTC.

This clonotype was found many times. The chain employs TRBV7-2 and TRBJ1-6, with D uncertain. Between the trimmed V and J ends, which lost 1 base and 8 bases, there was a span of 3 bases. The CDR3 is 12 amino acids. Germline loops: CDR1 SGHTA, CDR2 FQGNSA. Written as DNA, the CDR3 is TGTGCCAGCAGCTTAGATGATTCACCCCTCCACTTT. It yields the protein CASSLDDSPLHF.

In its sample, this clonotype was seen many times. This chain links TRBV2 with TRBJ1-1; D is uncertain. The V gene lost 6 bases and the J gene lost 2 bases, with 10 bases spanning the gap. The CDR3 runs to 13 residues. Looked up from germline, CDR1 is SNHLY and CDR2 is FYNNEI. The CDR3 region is CASRLQVNTEAFF. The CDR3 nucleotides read TGTGCCAGCAGACTCCAGGTCAACACTGAAGCTTTCTTT.

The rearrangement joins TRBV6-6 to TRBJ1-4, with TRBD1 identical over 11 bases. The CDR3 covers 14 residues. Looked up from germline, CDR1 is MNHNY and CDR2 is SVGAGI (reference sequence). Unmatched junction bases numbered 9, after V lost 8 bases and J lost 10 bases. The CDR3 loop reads CASLGRDRGGKLFF. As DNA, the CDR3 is TGTGCCAGCTTAGGCCGGGACAGGGGGGGAAAACTGTTTTTT.

CDR3 protein: CASSALRSRGELFF. In DNA, the CDR3 is TGCGCCAGCAGCGCGCTACGAAGCAGGGGGGAGCTGTTTTTT. The gene calls are TRBV5-1 and TRBJ2-2; D not certain. This CDR3 spans 14 amino acids. Germline lookup yields CDR1 SGHRS and CDR2 YFSETQ. V was shortened by 4 bases and J by 8 bases, with 15 bases between the two germline ends. Full variable domain (remainder filled in from reference TRBV5-1 and TRBJ2-2): KAGVTQTPRYLIKTRGQQVTLSCSPISGHRSVSWYQQTPGQGLQFLFEYFSETQRNKGNFPGRFSGRQFSNSRSEMNVSTLELGDSALYLCASSALRSRGELFFGEGSRLTVL.

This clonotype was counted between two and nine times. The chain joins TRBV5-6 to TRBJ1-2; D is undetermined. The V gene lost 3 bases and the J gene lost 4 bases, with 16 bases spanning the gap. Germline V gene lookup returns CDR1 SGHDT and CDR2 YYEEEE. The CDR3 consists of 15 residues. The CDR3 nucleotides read TGTGCCAGCAGCTCCCGGATAGATACATTCTATGGCTACACCTTC. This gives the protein CASSSRIDTFYGYTF.

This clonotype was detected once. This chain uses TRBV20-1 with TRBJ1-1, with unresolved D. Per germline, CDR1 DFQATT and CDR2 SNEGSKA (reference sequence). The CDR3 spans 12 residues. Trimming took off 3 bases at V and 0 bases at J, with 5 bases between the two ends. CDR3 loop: CSASRMNTEAFF. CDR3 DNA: TGCAGTGCTAGCAGAATGAACACTGAAGCTTTCTTT.

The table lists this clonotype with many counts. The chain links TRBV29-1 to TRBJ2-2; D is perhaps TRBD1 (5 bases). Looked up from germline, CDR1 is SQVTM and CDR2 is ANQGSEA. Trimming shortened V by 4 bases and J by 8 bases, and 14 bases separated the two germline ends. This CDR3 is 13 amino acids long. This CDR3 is CSVAGIASGELFF. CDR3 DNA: TGCAGCGTTGCAGGGATCGCAAGTGGGGAGCTGTTTTTT.

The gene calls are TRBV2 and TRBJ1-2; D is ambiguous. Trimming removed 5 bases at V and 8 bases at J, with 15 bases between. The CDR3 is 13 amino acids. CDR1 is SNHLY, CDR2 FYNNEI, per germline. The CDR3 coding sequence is TGTGCCAGCAGTTATCTCCAGATGGGGGGCTACACCTTC. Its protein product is CASSYLQMGGYTF. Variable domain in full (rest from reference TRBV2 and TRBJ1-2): EPEVTQTPSHQVTQMGQEVILRCVPISNHLYFYWYRQILGQKVEFLVSFYNNEISEKSEIFDDQFSVERPDGSNFTLKIRSTKLEDSAMYFCASSYLQMGGYTFGSGTRLTVV.

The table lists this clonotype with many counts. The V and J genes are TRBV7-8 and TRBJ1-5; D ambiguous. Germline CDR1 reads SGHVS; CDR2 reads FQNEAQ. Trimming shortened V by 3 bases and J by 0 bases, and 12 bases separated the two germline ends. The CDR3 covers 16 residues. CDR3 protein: CASSFLPPYSNQPQHF. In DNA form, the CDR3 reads TGTGCCAGCAGCTTCTTGCCACCCTATAGCAATCAGCCCCAGCATTTT.

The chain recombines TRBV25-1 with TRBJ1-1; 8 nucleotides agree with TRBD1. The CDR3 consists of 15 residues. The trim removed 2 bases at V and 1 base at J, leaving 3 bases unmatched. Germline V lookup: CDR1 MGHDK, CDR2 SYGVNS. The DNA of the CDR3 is TGTGCCAGCAGTGAAACAGGGGGTAGGAACACTGAAGCTTTCTTT. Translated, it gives CASSETGGRNTEAFF.